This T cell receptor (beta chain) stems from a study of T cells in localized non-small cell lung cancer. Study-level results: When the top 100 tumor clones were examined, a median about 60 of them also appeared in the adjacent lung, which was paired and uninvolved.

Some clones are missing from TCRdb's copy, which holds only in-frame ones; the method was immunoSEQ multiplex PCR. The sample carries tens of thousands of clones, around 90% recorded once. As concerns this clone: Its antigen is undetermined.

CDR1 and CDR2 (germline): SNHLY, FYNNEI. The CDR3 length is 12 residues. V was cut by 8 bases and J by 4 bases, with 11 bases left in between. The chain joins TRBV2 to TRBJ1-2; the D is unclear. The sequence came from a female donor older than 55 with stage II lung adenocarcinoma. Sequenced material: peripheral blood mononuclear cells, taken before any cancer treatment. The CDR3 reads CASVALLYGYTF. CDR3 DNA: TGTGCCAGCGTCGCCCTGCTCTATGGCTACACCTTC.